The 30 T cell receptor beta chains given below trace back to one sample, sequenced in a study of blood T cell repertoires in COVID-19. Sequenced by immunoSEQ multiplex PCR; TCRdb stores in-frame clones only, minus some. The sample lists around 70,000 clones, around 90% seen once, with roughly 5% in the top ten. Sequences were obtained from peripheral blood. Receptors were obtained from a woman aged 55 to 70 with active COVID-19.

The rearrangement uses TRBV3-1 (or the pseudogene TRBV3-2) and TRBJ1-2; D is uncertain. Trimming pared 1 base from V and 1 base from J, leaving 10 bases between. The length of the CDR3 is 15 residues. CDR1 LGHDT and CDR2 YNNKEL come from the germline V gene (reference sequence). Here the CDR3 reads CASSQVWRGNYGYTF. CDR3 DNA: TGTGCCAGCAGCCAAGTTTGGCGGGGTAACTATGGCTACACCTTC.

The V gene is TRBV2, the J gene TRBJ2-1; no reliable D call. Germline V CDR1 and CDR2: SNHLY, FYNNEI. The CDR3 has 13 amino acids. V was cut by 5 bases and J by 4 bases, with 9 bases left in between. The CDR3 loop reads CASSTQVYNEQFF. The CDR3 DNA follows: TGTGCCAGCAGTACCCAGGTATACAATGAGCAGTTCTTC.

The chain couples TRBV6-5 to TRBJ2-3; TRBD1 matches at 8 bases. CDR3 length: 15 residues. The junction had 10 bases not matched to a gene; V was cut back by 6 bases and J by 5 bases. The germline V gene has CDR1 MNHEY and CDR2 SVGAGI. The CDR3 protein is CASRPGGAVVDTQYF. CDR3 DNA: TGTGCCAGCAGGCCAGGGGGCGCGGTGGTAGATACGCAGTATTTT.

This chain uses TRBV10-3 with TRBJ2-1; 14 positions match TRBD2. The CDR3 is 20 amino acids. V trimming: 7 bases; J trimming: 0 bases; junction bases outside the gene matches: 14. Germline V CDR1 and CDR2: ENHRY, SYGVKD. CDR3 bases: TGTGCCATCAAAAGGACTAGCGGGAGGTCACCTATAAGCTCCTACAATGAGCAGTTCTTC. It codes for CAIKRTSGRSPISSYNEQFF.

The chain uses TRBV5-4 and TRBJ2-5; TRBD1 matches 8 bases. In germline, CDR1 is SGHNT, CDR2 YYREEE (reference sequence). V was pared by 4 bases and J by 5 bases, with 10 bases of the junction left unmatched. CDR3 size: 15 residues. The CDR3 here is CASSTRTGFGETQYF. DNA of the CDR3: TGTGCCAGCAGCACCCGGACAGGGTTTGGGGAGACCCAGTACTTC.

The CDR3: CASSWLRGHEQYF. The CDR3 DNA reads TGTGCCAGCAGTTGGTTGAGAGGGCACGAGCAGTACTTC. The chain recombines TRBV27 with TRBJ2-7, with D possibly matching TRBD2 (5 bases). The CDR3 runs to 13 residues. The V gene lost 4 bases and the J gene lost 5 bases, with 12 bases spanning the gap. Germline CDR1 reads MNHEY; CDR2 reads SMNVEV (reference sequence).

The gene calls are TRBV4-2 and TRBJ1-1; D remains ambiguous. Germline CDR1 is LGHNA and CDR2 is YNFKEQ. The CDR3 consists of 16 residues. The V and J ends lost 1 base and 3 bases respectively, with 15 bases between them. CDR3 protein: CASSQVTELAHTEAFF. CDR3 sequence (DNA): TGTGCCAGCAGCCAAGTAACCGAGTTAGCACACACTGAAGCTTTCTTT.

The gene calls are TRBV7-9 and TRBJ2-1; the D gene is possibly TRBD2 (6 bases). Germline CDR1 is SEHNR and CDR2 is FQNEAQ (reference sequence). This CDR3 has 13 residues. V dropped 7 bases and J dropped 12 bases, with 19 bases sitting between them. Here the CDR3 reads CASMGRLETVQFF. The CDR3 DNA reads TGTGCCAGCATGGGACGACTAGAGACGGTGCAGTTCTTC.

This sequence joins TRBV11-2 and TRBJ1-1; no reliable D call. This CDR3 is built from 15 residues. CDR1 and CDR2 from the germline V gene are SGHAT and FQNNGV. V was clipped by 5 bases and J by 0 bases, with 13 bases between them. The CDR3 DNA reads as TGTGCCAGCAGCAAACATTCCACATTGAACACTGAAGCTTTCTTT. This sequence encodes CASSKHSTLNTEAFF. The full variable domain, in which reference TRBV11-2 and TRBJ1-1 provide the parts outside the CDR3, is EAGVAQSPRYKIIEKRQSVAFWCNPISGHATLYWYQQILGQGPKLLIQFQNNGVVDDSQLPKDRFSAERLKGVDSTLKIQPAKLEDSAVYLCASSKHSTLNTEAFFGQGTRLTVV.

V usage is TRBV7-7 and J usage is TRBJ2-2; 7 nucleotides match TRBD1. Unmatched junction bases numbered 7, after V lost 2 bases and J lost 4 bases. The germline CDR1 and CDR2 sequences are SSHAT and FNYEAQ (reference sequence). The CDR3 has 16 residues. The CDR3, as DNA: TGTGCCAGCAGCTTACGATGGACAGGAAGCACCGGGGAGCTGTTTTTT. Its protein product is CASSLRWTGSTGELFF.

The genes are TRBV28 and TRBJ1-2; D perhaps matches TRBD1 (6 bases). V lost 6 bases to trimming and J lost 2 bases, with 13 bases between them. CDR3 length: 14 residues. Germline CDR1 MDHEN, CDR2 SYDVKM. The CDR3 loop reads CASRKTGTNYGYTF. The DNA of the CDR3 is TGTGCCAGCAGAAAAACAGGGACCAACTATGGCTACACCTTC.

This clone was picked up one time. The genes are TRBV4-2 and TRBJ2-1, with D possibly being TRBD2 (6 bases). CDR3 size: 15 residues. Germline V lookup: CDR1 LGHNA, CDR2 YNFKEQ. Trimming took 4 bases from V and 5 from J, leaving 15 bases between them. CDR3 region: CASSPREYGDNEQFF. The DNA for the CDR3 is TGTGCCAGCAGCCCACGGGAGTACGGCGACAATGAGCAGTTCTTC.

This clone was picked up one time. This chain connects TRBV30 to TRBJ2-1; TRBD1 matches 9 bases. V dropped 5 bases and J dropped 8; count of bases not matched to a gene: 16. CDR3 length equals 16 residues. Germline V CDR1 and CDR2: GTSNPN, SVGIG (reference sequence). CDR3 region: CAWSPTPGQGRDEQFF. CDR3 nucleotides: TGTGCCTGGTCCCCAACCCCCGGACAGGGGAGGGATGAGCAGTTCTTC.

Only one count was recorded for this clone. The V gene is TRBV21-1, the J gene TRBJ1-2; the DNA was not compared with TRBD1, the D call given in the table. TRBV21-1 is reported as a pseudogene. The CDR3 totals 15 residues. The CDR3 loop reads CASSKAEDRVGGYTF. CDR3 nucleotide sequence: TGTGCCAGCAGCAAAGCGGAAGACAGGGTGGGGGGCTACACCTTC.

This rearrangement joins TRBV14 to TRBJ1-3; D is ambiguous. The CDR3 spans 13 residues. Germline lookup yields CDR1 SGHDN and CDR2 FVKESK. The V end was cut by 2 bases, the J end by 7 bases, with 9 bases between. CDR3 sequence (DNA): TGTGCCAGCAGCCAATTCTTGGCTAACACCATATATTTT. As protein: CASSQFLANTIYF.

The rearrangement uses TRBV2 and TRBJ2-5; D is unresolved. The V gene's germline CDR1 is SNHLY and CDR2 FYNNEI. Trimming removed 1 base at V and 4 bases at J, with 4 bases between. The CDR3 sequence is 12 residues long. The CDR3 is CASSEERETQYF. In DNA, the CDR3 is TGTGCCAGCAGTGAAGAGAGAGAGACCCAGTACTTC.

J is TRBJ2-3 and V is TRBV19; 8 nucleotides match TRBD1. The CDR3 has 13 amino acids. From germline, CDR1 is LNHDA and CDR2 SQIVND (reference sequence). V gave up 9 bases and J gave up 4 bases; unmatched junction bases: 6. CDR3 sequence (DNA): TGTGCCAGCTCGGACAGGGCGTCAGATACGCAGTATTTT. This codes for CASSDRASDTQYF.

The chain carries TRBV4-1 and TRBJ1-3; 7 nucleotides agree with TRBD1. Trimming cost V 1 base and J 2 bases; bases outside gene matches: 8. Germline V gene sequence: CDR1 MGHRA, CDR2 YSYEKL. The CDR3 is 17 amino acids. The CDR3, as DNA: TGCGCCAGCAGCCAAGTACTTAGTAGGGGGCCTGGAAACACCATATATTTT. It encodes CASSQVLSRGPGNTIYF.

The rearrangement links TRBV6-5 to TRBJ2-2, with D possibly being TRBD1 (6 bases). Per the germline V gene, CDR1 is MNHEY and CDR2 is SVGAGI. V lost 2 bases, J lost 6 bases, and 7 bases lay in between. This CDR3 has 13 residues. CDR3 sequence (DNA): TGTGCCAGCAGTTACGAGGGGGCCGGGGAGCTGTTTTTT. Protein: CASSYEGAGELFF.

This clone has only one observation. This rearrangement joins TRBV5-1 to TRBJ2-5, with D unresolved. This CDR3 contains 14 residues. V shed 0 bases and J shed 5 bases, with 11 bases lying between them. Looked up from germline, CDR1 is SGHRS and CDR2 is YFSETQ. CDR3 bases: TGCGCCAGCAGCTTGGGGCCCCCCCCCGAGACCCAGTACTTC. The encoded protein is CASSLGPPPETQYF.

The rearrangement uses TRBV5-1 and TRBJ1-1; D perhaps matches TRBD1 (6 bases). Trimming stripped 2 bases from V and 6 bases from J, with 14 bases between. The CDR3 totals 14 residues. In germline, CDR1 is SGHRS, CDR2 YFSETQ. CDR3 amino acids: CASSFRGSSSEAFF. In DNA form, the CDR3 reads TGCGCCAGCAGCTTTAGGGGGTCCAGCTCTGAAGCTTTCTTT.

The chain is built from TRBV28 and TRBJ2-3; 9 bases are shared with TRBD1. The CDR3 consists of 15 residues. Losses at the gene ends were 6 bases for V and 1 base for J; bases not matched to a gene: 5. Germline V gives CDR1 MDHEN, CDR2 SYDVKM. The CDR3: CASREQGAGTDTQYF. DNA of the CDR3: TGTGCCAGCAGAGAACAGGGGGCTGGCACAGATACGCAGTATTTT.

In this sample, this clone turned up once. V and J are TRBV28 and TRBJ1-2; 8 bases are a match to TRBD1. Germline assignment: CDR1 MDHEN and CDR2 SYDVKM. J was trimmed by 8 bases and V by 6 bases; bases with no gene match: 11. There are 14 residues in the CDR3. CDR3 in DNA: TGTGCCAGCAGGCCTCCAGGGGGCGTATTCGGCTACACCTTC. Its protein product is CASRPPGGVFGYTF.

This chain links TRBV18 with TRBJ1-4; a weak D match, TRBD1 (5 bases). V was cut by 6 bases and J by 1 base, with 18 bases left in between. The CDR3 covers 17 residues. Germline CDR1 is KGHSH and CDR2 is LQKENI. The CDR3 loop is CASSPSDSTRTNEKLFF. The CDR3 bases are TGTGCCAGCTCCCCCTCAGACAGCACAAGAACTAATGAAAAACTGTTTTTT.

The J gene is TRBJ2-1, the V gene TRBV6-5, with TRBD1 as a possible D gene (5 bases). V was clipped by 7 bases and J by 5 bases, with 18 bases between them. This CDR3 region has 15 residues. CDR1 and CDR2 from the germline V gene are MNHEY and SVGAGI. The CDR3 region has the DNA TGTGCCAGCAAAATGACCTGGGGCGGACACAATGAGCAGTTCTTC. The encoded protein is CASKMTWGGHNEQFF.

The J gene is TRBJ2-3, the V gene TRBV6-1, with no clear D. Trimming pared 2 bases from V and 2 bases from J, leaving 14 bases between. Germline V gives CDR1 MNHNS, CDR2 SASEGT. CDR3 size: 16 residues. CDR3 in amino acids: CASSENSPSITDTQYF. As DNA, the CDR3 is TGTGCCAGCAGTGAAAATAGTCCCTCGATCACAGATACGCAGTATTTT.

The chain uses TRBV28 and TRBJ1-2; TRBD1 matches 9 bases. The CDR3 extends over 16 amino acids. CDR1 is MDHEN, CDR2 SYDVKM, per germline. The J segment lost 0 bases and the V segment lost 4 bases, leaving 6 bases of the junction unmatched. The CDR3 DNA sequence: TGTGCCAGCAGTTATGCGGGACAGGGAACTAACTATGGCTACACCTTC. This gives the protein CASSYAGQGTNYGYTF.

Remarks on this clone: Sequence at one end of the junction differs from germline and may be a read error. This specimen includes other DNA sequences encoding the same CDR3. The chain is built from TRBV7-2 and TRBJ1-1, with D possibly matching TRBD1 (6 bases). Per the germline V gene, CDR1 is SGHTA and CDR2 is FQGNSA. There are 13 residues in the CDR3. CDR3 protein: CASSQVNREGAFF. CDR3 bases: TGTGCTAGCAGCCAGGTCAACAGGGAAGGGGCTTTCTTT.

V and J are TRBV7-9 and TRBJ2-7; D is possibly TRBD1 (5 bases). This CDR3 has 15 residues. V was trimmed by 1 base and J by 0 bases, leaving 10 bases between them. The germline V gene encodes CDR1 SEHNR and CDR2 FQNEAQ (reference sequence). CDR3 in amino acids: CASSLDQGNSYEQYF. CDR3 bases: TGTGCCAGCAGCTTAGATCAGGGCAACTCCTACGAGCAGTACTTC.

This chain links TRBV19 with TRBJ2-7; D might be TRBD1 (5 bases). The CDR3 consists of 13 residues. The V and J ends lost 3 bases and 4 bases respectively, with 10 bases between them. CDR1 is LNHDA, CDR2 SQIVND, per germline (reference sequence). CDR3 sequence: CASSITGSYEQYF. In DNA, the CDR3 is TGTGCCAGTAGTATTACAGGATCGTACGAGCAGTACTTC.